What follows are 13 T cell receptor beta chains derived from one specimen sequenced in a study of blood T cell repertoires in COVID-19. TCRdb's copy holds only in-frame clones and misses some; the assay was immunoSEQ multiplex PCR. The sample records 120,000 or so clones, roughly 91% being singletons. Input material: peripheral blood. Receptors were obtained from a human donor in a cohort sampled during active COVID-19.

This clone showed up just once. The chain employs TRBV7-8 and TRBJ2-5; 9 nucleotides align to TRBD2. The junction had 3 bases not matched to a gene; V was cut back by 0 bases and J by 7 bases. Germline loops: CDR1 SGHVS, CDR2 FQNEAQ. This CDR3 contains 14 residues. The DNA of the CDR3 is TGTGCCAGCAGCTTAGCCCCGCGGGGGGGGACCCAGTACTTC. It is translated as CASSLAPRGGTQYF.

The chain uses TRBV7-9 and TRBJ2-7; weak D call: TRBD2 (6 bases). The CDR3 extends over 13 amino acids. Trimming removed 7 bases at V and 3 bases at J, with 13 bases between. Germline lookup yields CDR1 SEHNR and CDR2 FQNEAQ (reference sequence). In nucleotides, the CDR3 is TGTGCCAGCAACGGCGGCGGGGTCTACGAGCAGTACTTC. Protein product: CASNGGGVYEQYF.

As concerns this clone: The sample holds other DNA sequences that translate to the same CDR3. The V and J genes are TRBV28 and TRBJ2-1, with TRBD2 as a possible D gene (6 bases). Germline values: CDR1 MDHEN, CDR2 SYDVKM. Between the trimmed V and J ends, which lost 5 bases and 5 bases, there was a span of 16 bases. This CDR3 comprises 15 residues. CDR3 amino acids: CASSPQGLLNNEQFF. The CDR3 DNA follows: TGTGCCAGCAGTCCACAAGGACTACTCAACAATGAGCAGTTCTTC.

A remark on this clone: Other DNA sequences in this specimen translate into the identical CDR3. The chain has TRBV19 and TRBJ2-1, with D possibly being TRBD2 (5 bases). The CDR3 contains 13 residues. V was clipped by 4 bases and J by 4 bases, with 8 bases between them. Germline lookup yields CDR1 LNHDA and CDR2 SQIVND (reference sequence). CDR3 region: CASSNRGYNEQFF. The CDR3 nucleotides read TGTGCCAGTAGTAACCGGGGTTACAATGAGCAGTTCTTC.

V usage is TRBV21-1 and J usage is TRBJ1-1; the DNA was not used to check the table's D call, TRBD1. TRBV21-1 is designated a pseudogene. CDR3 length: 14 residues. The CDR3 reads CASSNSRTTLVAFF. CDR3 bases: TGTGCCAGCAGCAATTCGAGGACAACCTTAGTAGCTTTCTTT.

This clone was recorded a few times. This rearrangement joins TRBV3-1 (or the pseudogene TRBV3-2) to TRBJ2-1; the D is unclear. Trimming removed 1 base at V and 8 bases at J, with 21 bases between. CDR1 and CDR2 from the germline V gene are LGHDT and YNNKEL (reference sequence). CDR3 length: 17 amino acids. The CDR3 loop reads CASSQVFAANGAHEQFF. The CDR3 bases are TGTGCCAGCAGCCAAGTATTCGCGGCTAACGGCGCCCATGAGCAGTTCTTC.

CDR3 amino acids: CASSLKVWTGGGEQYF. The CDR3 bases are TGTGCCAGCAGTTTAAAGGTTTGGACAGGGGGCGGGGAGCAGTACTTC. This rearrangement joins TRBV28 to TRBJ2-7; 11 nucleotides line up with TRBD1. This CDR3 spans 16 amino acids. V trimming: 2 bases; J trimming: 7 bases; junction bases outside the gene matches: 10. Per germline, CDR1 MDHEN and CDR2 SYDVKM.

V usage is TRBV7-9 and J usage is TRBJ1-2; D might be TRBD1 (5 bases). The CDR3 sequence is 14 residues long. Germline lookup yields CDR1 SEHNR and CDR2 FQNEAQ (reference sequence). V lost 0 bases and J 6 bases, leaving 11 bases between the germline ends. The CDR3 region has the DNA TGTGCCAGCAGCTTAGCGCCGGGGGAGGATGGCTACACCTTC. It codes for CASSLAPGEDGYTF. Using reference TRBV7-9 and TRBJ1-2 for the parts outside the CDR3, the full variable domain is DTGVSQNPRHKITKRGQNVTFRCDPISEHNRLYWYRQTLGQGPEFLTYFQNEAQLEKSRLLSDRFSAERPKGSFSTLEIQRTEQGDSAMYLCASSLAPGEDGYTFGSGTRLTVV.

This clone was observed once. The chain joins TRBV6-1 to TRBJ2-3, with D uncertain. From germline, CDR1 is MNHNS and CDR2 SASEGT. Deletions cut 0 bases from V and 2 bases from J, with 9 bases between. The CDR3 extends over 15 amino acids. Here the CDR3 DNA reads TGTGCCAGCAGTGAAGCGGGCTATATCACAGATACGCAGTATTTT. Protein sequence: CASSEAGYITDTQYF.

On this clone: Germline is not matched at one junction end, which may reflect a read error. The chain couples TRBV18 to TRBJ1-4, with 9 nucleotides matching TRBD1. Germline assignment: CDR1 KGHSH and CDR2 LQKENI. There are 14 residues in the CDR3. CDR3 DNA sequence: TGTGCCAGCTCACTACAGGGGGCTAAAGAAAAACTGTTTTTT. It is translated as CASSLQGAKEKLFF.

The V call is TRBV18, the J call TRBJ1-2; D is ambiguous. The germline V gene encodes CDR1 KGHSH and CDR2 LQKENI. The CDR3 is made up of 14 amino acids. Trimming left V 3 bases short and J 0 bases short, with 8 bases between. The CDR3 nucleotides are TGTGCCAGCTCACCGGTAGACACTAACTATGGCTACACCTTC. It translates to CASSPVDTNYGYTF.

The rearrangement links TRBV7-2 to TRBJ2-1; 7 nucleotides align to TRBD2. This CDR3 is built from 16 residues. V trimming: 3 bases; J trimming: 0 bases; junction bases outside the gene matches: 5. Per germline, CDR1 SGHTA and CDR2 FQGNSA. CDR3 nucleotides: TGTGCCAGCAGCTTGACGCGGGGGTTCTCCTACAATGAGCAGTTCTTC. Translation gives CASSLTRGFSYNEQFF.

The rearrangement joins TRBV28 to TRBJ1-2, with D unclear. Between the trimmed V and J ends, which lost 6 bases and 4 bases, there was a span of 12 bases. Germline V gene lookup returns CDR1 MDHEN and CDR2 SYDVKM. This CDR3 comprises 13 residues. The CDR3 region has the DNA TGTGCCAGCAGCGTTGCGCTTTCCTATGGCTACACCTTC. Translation: CASSVALSYGYTF.